The 8 T cell receptor beta chains below were found in one sample sequenced in a study of cytomegalovirus exposure and HLA in healthy donors (dated by TCRdb to the late 2010s). The receptor library was made with the immunoSEQ multiplex PCR assay. A mixture of 60 forward primers for TCR Vbeta segments and 13 reverse primers for TCR Jbeta segments was used in the multiplex PCR. TCRdb mirrors the immuneACCESS table, restricted to in-frame sequences. Some clones are absent from its copies; in checked studies, under half trace to an unresolved V gene, and the reason for the others is unknown. The sample table contains tens of thousands of clones; only one count was recorded for 60% to 70% of them. The ten largest clones capture around 12% of the sample. Sequencing was done on a sample of PBMCs. The source is a man aged 60 to 75 in good health and CMV-seropositive.

This clone was counted a single time. This chain connects TRBV29-1 to TRBJ2-5; 10 bases map to TRBD1. The CDR3 sequence is 14 residues long. The V gene's germline CDR1 is SQVTM and CDR2 ANQGSEA. V shed 7 bases and J 5 bases; nucleotides not matched to a gene: 10. CDR3 DNA: TGCAGCGCCAGACAGGGGGCGCGTCATGAGACCCAGTACTTC. It yields the protein CSARQGARHETQYF.

This clone was counted only a few times. The rearrangement joins TRBV5-4 to TRBJ2-3; TRBD1 aligns across 10 bases. CDR3 size: 15 residues. Germline trimming cut 4 bases from V and 4 bases from J; bases unmatched to any gene: 6. The germline V gene has CDR1 SGHNT and CDR2 YYREEE (reference sequence). The CDR3 sequence is CASSQSGTGADTQYF. Written as DNA, the CDR3 is TGTGCCAGCAGCCAATCCGGGACAGGGGCAGATACGCAGTATTTT.

This chain connects TRBV10-3 to TRBJ2-1; unclear D gene. Germline V lookup: CDR1 ENHRY, CDR2 SYGVKD. The CDR3 is 15 amino acids. Trimming removed 3 bases from V and 0 bases from J, with 9 bases in between. The CDR3 DNA follows: TGTGCCATCAGTGATGCGGTCGGCTCCTACAATGAGCAGTTCTTC. It specifies CAISDAVGSYNEQFF.

The V and J genes are TRBV7-2 and TRBJ2-7; 8 bases line up with TRBD1. This CDR3 region has 13 residues. Losses at the gene ends were 3 bases for V and 6 bases for J; bases not matched to a gene: 4. Germline values: CDR1 SGHTA, CDR2 FQGNSA. This chain's CDR3 is CASSFGQGGEQYF. CDR3 nucleotides: TGTGCCAGCAGCTTCGGACAGGGCGGCGAGCAGTACTTC. Full variable domain (remainder filled in from reference TRBV7-2 and TRBJ2-7): GAGVSQSPSNKVTEKGKDVELRCDPISGHTALYWYRQSLGQGLEFLIYFQGNSAPDKSGLPSDRFSAERTGGSVSTLTIQRTQQEDSAVYLCASSFGQGGEQYFGPGTRLTVT.

The chain joins TRBV5-6 to TRBJ1-5; the D gene is possibly TRBD1 (5 bases). Trimming pared 5 bases from V and 0 bases from J, leaving 12 bases between. Per germline, CDR1 SGHDT and CDR2 YYEEEE. This CDR3 is built from 15 residues. CDR3 protein: CASSVGTYSNQPQHF. CDR3 in DNA: TGTGCCAGCAGTGTCGGGACTTATAGCAATCAGCCCCAGCATTTT.

This clone appeared once. The gene calls are TRBV18 and TRBJ2-2; possible D gene TRBD1, 6 bases. Germline V lookup: CDR1 KGHSH, CDR2 LQKENI. The CDR3 is made up of 14 amino acids. Trimming pared 3 bases from V and 5 bases from J, leaving 10 bases between. CDR3 DNA sequence: TGTGCCAGCTCACCCAGGGACATTACCGGGGAGCTGTTTTTT. It is translated as CASSPRDITGELFF. The full variable domain, rest sourced from reference TRBV18 and TRBJ2-2, is NAGVMQNPRHLVRRRGQEARLRCSPMKGHSHVYWYRQLPEEGLKFMVYLQKENIIDESGMPKERFSAEFPKEGPSILRIQQVVRGDSAAYFCASSPRDITGELFFGEGSRLTVL.

The chain employs TRBV2 and TRBJ1-2; D is perhaps TRBD1 (6 bases). Trimming removed 4 bases at V and 5 bases at J, with 11 bases between. The germline gives CDR1 SNHLY, CDR2 FYNNEI. The CDR3 length is 13 residues. The CDR3, as DNA: TGTGCCAGCAGTGGGCCCAGGGGATATGGCTACACCTTC. As protein: CASSGPRGYGYTF.

J is TRBJ1-1 and V is TRBV28, with D uncertain. The CDR3 spans 14 residues. V dropped 4 bases and J dropped 4 bases, with 13 bases sitting between them. In germline, CDR1 is MDHEN, CDR2 SYDVKM. The CDR3 sequence is CASSSLQVLTEAFF. As DNA, the CDR3 is TGTGCCAGCAGTTCCCTTCAGGTACTCACTGAAGCTTTCTTT.